The 5 T cell receptor beta chains below all came from one sample that was sequenced in a study of blood T cell repertoires in COVID-19. The protocol was immunoSEQ multiplex PCR, while the TCRdb copy is restricted to in-frame clones and leaves out a portion. This sample carries more than 85,000 clones, approximately 91% of them seen once, and the ten largest clones take roughly 0.99%. Sample: peripheral blood. The receptors were gathered from a man in his fifties or sixties with acute or convalescent COVID-19.

V usage is TRBV6-5 and J usage is TRBJ2-1; 11 bases map to TRBD2. Germline V gene data show CDR1 as MNHEY and CDR2 as SVGAGI. This CDR3 spans 14 amino acids. The junction had 4 bases not matched to a gene; V was cut back by 8 bases and J by 4 bases. Here the CDR3 DNA reads TGTGCCAGCTGCCGACTAGCGGGGTACAATGAGCAGTTCTTC. Translating it yields CASCRLAGYNEQFF.

The genes are TRBV2 and TRBJ1-2; D not certain. The CDR3 loop spans 14 amino acids. From germline, CDR1 is SNHLY and CDR2 FYNNEI. V was pared by 1 base and J by 8 bases, with 14 bases between. CDR3 coding DNA: TGTGCCAGCAGTGAAGAAAGGGAGACGGGAGGCTACACCTTC. Translated, it gives CASSEERETGGYTF.

Note on this clone: The same CDR3 can be traced to other DNA sequences in this sample. The chain has TRBV18 and TRBJ1-1; D remains ambiguous. Looked up from germline, CDR1 is KGHSH and CDR2 is LQKENI. The CDR3 has 15 residues. V lost 1 base, J lost 1 base, and 10 bases lay in between. The CDR3 DNA sequence: TGTGCCAGCTCACCACGCCAGGATTCGAACACTGAAGCTTTCTTT. Its protein product is CASSPRQDSNTEAFF.

V usage is TRBV19 and J usage is TRBJ2-3, with no clear D. The germline V gene encodes CDR1 LNHDA and CDR2 SQIVND (reference sequence). The CDR3 sequence is 15 residues long. V gave up 4 bases and J gave up 3 bases, with 14 bases separating them. CDR3: CASSTGPSGTDTQYF. Written as DNA, the CDR3 is TGTGCCAGTAGTACAGGCCCCTCTGGAACAGATACGCAGTATTTT.

The V gene is TRBV6-5, the J gene TRBJ1-1; 8 nucleotides match TRBD1. Germline values: CDR1 MNHEY, CDR2 SVGAGI. The CDR3 is made up of 15 amino acids. The ends lost 2 bases at V and 2 bases at J; junction bases unmatched: 4. CDR3 residues: CASSYGDRKNTEAFF. The CDR3 nucleotides read TGTGCCAGCAGTTACGGGGACAGGAAAAACACTGAAGCTTTCTTT.